This TCR beta chain stems from a study of blood T cell repertoires in COVID-19. About the research overall: In each case, the material was cDNA or gDNA derived from T cells, B-cell-depleted T cells, or PBMCs.

Original data processing: From reference gene primer amplification, estimates of nucleated cell counts were derived. This table comes from immunoSEQ multiplex PCR, and its TCRdb copy is limited to in-frame clones, with some not included. V and J calls and clone size are as listed in that table; D and trimming were resolved from the DNA. In the table there are about 230,000 clones, around 82% of which are singletons. After removal of 0 bases from V and 4 bases from J, the junction contained 6 bases not matched to a gene. CDR1 and CDR2 (germline): LGHNA, YNFKEQ. This CDR3 comprises 16 residues. In this sample, this clone turned up once.

This rearrangement joins TRBV4-2 to TRBJ2-7; TRBD2 aligns across 10 bases. The TCR comes from an elderly man with acute or convalescent COVID-19. The sequenced sample consisted of peripheral blood. As DNA, the CDR3 is TGTGCCAGCAGCCAAGACCTAGCGGGAGTGAAGTACGAGCAGTACTTC. It is translated as CASSQDLAGVKYEQYF.